The T cell receptor beta chain under discussion was sequenced for a study of blood T cell repertoires in COVID-19. Produced via immunoSEQ multiplex PCR; TCRdb's table is partial and in-frame only. Counted here are about 57,000 clones, roughly 90% occurring once; the ten biggest clones make up 22%. V was pared by 9 bases and J by 5 bases, with 19 bases of the junction left unmatched. The CDR3 is 16 amino acids. Germline assignment: CDR1 LNHDA and CDR2 SQIVND (reference sequence). The sequenced sample consisted of peripheral blood. This rearrangement joins TRBV19 to TRBJ2-7; 7 bases are shared with TRBD1. The clonotype was recovered from a woman of 80 years or more with COVID-19, enrolled during active disease. DNA for the CDR3: TGTGCCAGCTCAAACCCCAACAGGGGTCAGCACGACGAGCAGTACTTC. This gives the protein CASSNPNRGQHDEQYF.